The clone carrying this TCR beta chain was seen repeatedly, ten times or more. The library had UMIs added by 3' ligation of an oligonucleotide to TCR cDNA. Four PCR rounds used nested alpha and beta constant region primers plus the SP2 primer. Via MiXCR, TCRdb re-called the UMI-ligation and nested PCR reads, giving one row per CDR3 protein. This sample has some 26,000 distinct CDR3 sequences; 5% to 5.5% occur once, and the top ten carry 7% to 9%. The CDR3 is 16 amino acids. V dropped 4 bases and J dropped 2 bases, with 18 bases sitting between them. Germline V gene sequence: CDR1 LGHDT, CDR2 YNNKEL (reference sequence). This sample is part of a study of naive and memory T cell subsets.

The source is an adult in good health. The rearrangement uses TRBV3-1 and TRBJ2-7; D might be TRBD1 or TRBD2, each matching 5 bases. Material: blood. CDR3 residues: CASSRRPDSHPYEQYF. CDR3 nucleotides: TGTGCCAGCAGCCGGAGGCCCGACAGCCATCCCTACGAGCAGTACTTC.